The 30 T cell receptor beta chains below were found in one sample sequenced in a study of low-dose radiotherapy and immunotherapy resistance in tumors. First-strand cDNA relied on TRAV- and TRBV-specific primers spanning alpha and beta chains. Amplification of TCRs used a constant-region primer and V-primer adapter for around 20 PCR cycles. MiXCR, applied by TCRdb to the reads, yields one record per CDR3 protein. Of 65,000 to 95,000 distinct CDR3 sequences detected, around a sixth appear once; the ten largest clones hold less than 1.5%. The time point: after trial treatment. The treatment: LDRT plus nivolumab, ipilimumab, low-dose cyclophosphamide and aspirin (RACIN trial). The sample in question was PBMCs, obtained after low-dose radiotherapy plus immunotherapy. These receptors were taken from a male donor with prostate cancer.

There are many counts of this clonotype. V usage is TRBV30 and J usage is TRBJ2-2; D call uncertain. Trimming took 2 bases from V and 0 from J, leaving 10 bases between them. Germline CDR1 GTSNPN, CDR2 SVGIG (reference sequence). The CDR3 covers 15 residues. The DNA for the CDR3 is TGTGCCTGGAGTCCCCTGGGTGCGAACACCGGGGAGCTGTTTTTT. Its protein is CAWSPLGANTGELFF.

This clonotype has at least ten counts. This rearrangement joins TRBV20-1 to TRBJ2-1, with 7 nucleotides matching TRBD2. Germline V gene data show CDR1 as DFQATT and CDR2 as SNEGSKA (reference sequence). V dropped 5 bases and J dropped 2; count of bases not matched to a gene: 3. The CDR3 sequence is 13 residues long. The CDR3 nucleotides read TGCAGTGCTCGACTAGCTCCCTACAATGAGCAGTTCTTC. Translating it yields CSARLAPYNEQFF.

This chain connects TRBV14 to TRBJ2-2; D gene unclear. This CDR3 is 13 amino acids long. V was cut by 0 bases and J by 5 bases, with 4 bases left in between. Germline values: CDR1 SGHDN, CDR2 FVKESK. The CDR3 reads CASSQDPTGELFF. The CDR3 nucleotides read TGTGCCAGCAGCCAAGATCCAACCGGGGAGCTGTTTTTT.

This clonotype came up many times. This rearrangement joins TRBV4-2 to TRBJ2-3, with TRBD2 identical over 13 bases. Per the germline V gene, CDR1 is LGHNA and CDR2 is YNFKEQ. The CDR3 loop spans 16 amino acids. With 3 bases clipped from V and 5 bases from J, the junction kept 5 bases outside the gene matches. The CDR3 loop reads CASSHGLAGAEDTQYF. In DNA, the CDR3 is TGTGCCAGCAGCCACGGACTAGCGGGAGCGGAAGATACGCAGTATTTT.

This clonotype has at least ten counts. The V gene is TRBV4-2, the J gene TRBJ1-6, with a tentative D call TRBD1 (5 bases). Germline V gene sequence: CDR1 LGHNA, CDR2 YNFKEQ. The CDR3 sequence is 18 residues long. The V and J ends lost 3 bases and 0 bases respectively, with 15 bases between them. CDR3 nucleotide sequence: TGTGCCAGCAGCCACCCCGGAGGGGAGAGCTCCTATAATTCACCCCTCCACTTT. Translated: CASSHPGGESSYNSPLHF.

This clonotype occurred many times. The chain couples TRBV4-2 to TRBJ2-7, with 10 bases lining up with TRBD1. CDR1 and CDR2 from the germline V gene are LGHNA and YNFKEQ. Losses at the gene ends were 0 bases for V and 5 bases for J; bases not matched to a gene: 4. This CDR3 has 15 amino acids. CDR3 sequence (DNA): TGTGCCAGCAGCCAAGAAGTGACAGGGGGCGACGAGCAGTACTTC. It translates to CASSQEVTGGDEQYF.

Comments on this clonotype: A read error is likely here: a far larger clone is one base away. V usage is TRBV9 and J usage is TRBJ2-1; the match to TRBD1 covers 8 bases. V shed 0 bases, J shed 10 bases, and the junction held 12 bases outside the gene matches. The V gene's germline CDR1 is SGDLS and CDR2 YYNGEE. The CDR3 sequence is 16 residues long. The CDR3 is CASSVATSGGIYEQFF. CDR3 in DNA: TGTGCCAGCAGCGTAGCTACGTCAGGGGGCATCTACGAGCAGTTCTTC.

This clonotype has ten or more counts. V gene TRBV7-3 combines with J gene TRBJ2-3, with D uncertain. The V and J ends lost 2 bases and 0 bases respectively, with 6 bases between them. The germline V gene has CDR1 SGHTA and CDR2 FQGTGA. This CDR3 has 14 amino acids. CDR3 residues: CASSLSPSTDTQYF. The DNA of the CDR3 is TGTGCCAGCAGCTTATCCCCTAGCACAGATACGCAGTATTTT.

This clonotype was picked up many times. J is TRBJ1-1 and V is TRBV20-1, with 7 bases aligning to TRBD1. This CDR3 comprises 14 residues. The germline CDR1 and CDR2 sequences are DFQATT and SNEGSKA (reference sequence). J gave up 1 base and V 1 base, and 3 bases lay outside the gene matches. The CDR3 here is CSARAGTANTEAFF. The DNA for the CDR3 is TGCAGTGCTAGAGCGGGGACAGCGAACACTGAAGCTTTCTTT.

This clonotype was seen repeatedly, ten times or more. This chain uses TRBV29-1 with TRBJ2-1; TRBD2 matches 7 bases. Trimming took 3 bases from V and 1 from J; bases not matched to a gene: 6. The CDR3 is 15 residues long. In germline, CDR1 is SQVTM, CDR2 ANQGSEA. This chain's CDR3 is CSVDGASGSYNEQFF. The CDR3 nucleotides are TGCAGCGTTGATGGGGCTAGCGGATCCTACAATGAGCAGTTCTTC.

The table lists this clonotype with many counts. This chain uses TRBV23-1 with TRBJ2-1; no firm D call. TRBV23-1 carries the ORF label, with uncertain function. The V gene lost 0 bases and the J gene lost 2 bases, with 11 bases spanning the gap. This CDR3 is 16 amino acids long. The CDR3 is CASSQSIRVTYNEQFF. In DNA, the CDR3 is TGCGCCAGCAGTCAATCTATACGGGTGACCTACAATGAGCAGTTCTTC.

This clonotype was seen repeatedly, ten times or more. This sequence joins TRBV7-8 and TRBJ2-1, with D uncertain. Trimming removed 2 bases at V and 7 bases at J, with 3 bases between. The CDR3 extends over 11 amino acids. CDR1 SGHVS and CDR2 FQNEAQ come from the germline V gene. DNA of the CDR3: TGTGCCAGCAGCTTAATGAATGAGCAGTTCTTC. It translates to CASSLMNEQFF.

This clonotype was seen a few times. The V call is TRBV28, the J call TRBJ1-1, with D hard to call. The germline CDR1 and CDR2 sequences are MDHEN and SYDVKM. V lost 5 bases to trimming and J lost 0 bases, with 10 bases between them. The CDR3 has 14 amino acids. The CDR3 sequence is CASSMVPMNTEAFF. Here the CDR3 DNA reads TGTGCCAGCAGTATGGTCCCCATGAACACTGAAGCTTTCTTT.

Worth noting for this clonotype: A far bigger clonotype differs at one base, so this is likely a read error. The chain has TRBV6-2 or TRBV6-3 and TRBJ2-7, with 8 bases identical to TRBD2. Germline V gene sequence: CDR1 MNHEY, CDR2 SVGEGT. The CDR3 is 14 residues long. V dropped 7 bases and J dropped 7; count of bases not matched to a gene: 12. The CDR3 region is CASTDSGRGREQYF. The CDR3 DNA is TGTGCCAGCACCGACAGCGGGAGAGGAAGGGAGCAGTACTTC.

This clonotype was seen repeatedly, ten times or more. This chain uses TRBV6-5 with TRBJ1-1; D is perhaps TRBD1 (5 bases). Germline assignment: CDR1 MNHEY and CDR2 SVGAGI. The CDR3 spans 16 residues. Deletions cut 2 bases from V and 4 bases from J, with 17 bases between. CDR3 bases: TGTGCCAGCAGTTACGGACCTCCCCGGGGGGGCACTGAAGCTTTCTTT. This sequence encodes CASSYGPPRGGTEAFF.

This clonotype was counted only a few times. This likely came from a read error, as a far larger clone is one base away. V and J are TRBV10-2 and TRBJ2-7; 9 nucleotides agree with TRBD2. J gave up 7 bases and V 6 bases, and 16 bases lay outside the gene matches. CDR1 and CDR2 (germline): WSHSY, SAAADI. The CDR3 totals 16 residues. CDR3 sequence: CASSERGGRAYNEQYF. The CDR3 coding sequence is TGCGCCAGCAGCGAGCGTGGCGGGAGGGCCTACAATGAGCAGTACTTC.

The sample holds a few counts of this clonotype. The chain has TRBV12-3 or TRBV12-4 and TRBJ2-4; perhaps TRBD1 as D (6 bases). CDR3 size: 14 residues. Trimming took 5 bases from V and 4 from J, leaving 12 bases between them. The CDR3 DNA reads TGTGCCAGCAGTCCGTCGACAGGAAAAAACATTCAGTACTTC. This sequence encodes CASSPSTGKNIQYF.

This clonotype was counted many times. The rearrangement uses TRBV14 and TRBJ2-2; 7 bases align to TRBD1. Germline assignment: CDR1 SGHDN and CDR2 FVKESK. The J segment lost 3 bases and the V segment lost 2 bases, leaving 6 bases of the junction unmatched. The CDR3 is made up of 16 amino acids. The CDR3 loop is CASSQTQGSHTGELFF. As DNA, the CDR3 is TGTGCCAGCAGCCAAACACAGGGGTCGCACACCGGGGAGCTGTTTTTT.

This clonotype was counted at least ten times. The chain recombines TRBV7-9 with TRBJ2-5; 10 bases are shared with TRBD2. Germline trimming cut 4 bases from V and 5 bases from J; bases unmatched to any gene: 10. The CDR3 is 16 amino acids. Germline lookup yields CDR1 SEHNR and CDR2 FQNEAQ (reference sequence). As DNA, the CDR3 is TGTGCCAGCAGCTCCGGGAGCGGGAGGGCCGCTGAGACCCAGTACTTC. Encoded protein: CASSSGSGRAAETQYF.

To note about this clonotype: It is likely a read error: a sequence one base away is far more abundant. CDR3 protein: CASSQALAGRNEQFF. CDR3 coding DNA: TGCGCCAGCAGCCAAGCCCTAGCGGGAAGGAATGAGCAGTTCTTC. This chain links TRBV4-3 with TRBJ2-1; TRBD2 matches 9 bases. Germline V gives CDR1 LGHNA, CDR2 YSLEER. The CDR3 contains 15 residues. J was trimmed by 7 bases and V by 1 base; bases with no gene match: 5.

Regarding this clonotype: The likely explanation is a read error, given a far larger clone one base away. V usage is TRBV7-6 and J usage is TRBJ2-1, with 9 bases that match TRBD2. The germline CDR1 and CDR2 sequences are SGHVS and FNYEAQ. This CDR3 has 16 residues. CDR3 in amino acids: CASSPGRLAGVDELFF. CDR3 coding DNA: TGTGCCAGCAGCCCGGGGCGCTTAGCGGGAGTAGATGAGCTGTTCTTC.

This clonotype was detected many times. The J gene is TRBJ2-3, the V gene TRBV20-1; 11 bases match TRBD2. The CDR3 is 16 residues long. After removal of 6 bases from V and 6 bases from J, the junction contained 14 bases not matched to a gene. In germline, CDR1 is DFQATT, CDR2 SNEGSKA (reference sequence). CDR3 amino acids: CSAAGTSGGSGDTQYF. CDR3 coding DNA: TGCAGTGCCGCTGGGACTAGCGGAGGTTCTGGGGATACGCAGTATTTT.

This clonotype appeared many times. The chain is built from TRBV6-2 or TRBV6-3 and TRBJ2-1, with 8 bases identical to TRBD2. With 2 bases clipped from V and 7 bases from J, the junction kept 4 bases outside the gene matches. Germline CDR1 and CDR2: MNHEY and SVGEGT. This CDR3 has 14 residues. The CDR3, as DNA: TGTGCCAGCAGTTACGACCGACTAGCGAATGAGCAGTTCTTC. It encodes CASSYDRLANEQFF.

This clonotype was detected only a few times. The CDR3 sequence: CASRVSTDTEAFF. The CDR3 DNA sequence: TGTGCCAGCAGGGTGTCTACCGACACTGAAGCTTTCTTT. V usage is TRBV28 and J usage is TRBJ1-1; D not certain. The CDR3 covers 13 residues. Deletions cut 6 bases from V and 3 bases from J, with 11 bases between. CDR1 and CDR2 (germline): MDHEN, SYDVKM.

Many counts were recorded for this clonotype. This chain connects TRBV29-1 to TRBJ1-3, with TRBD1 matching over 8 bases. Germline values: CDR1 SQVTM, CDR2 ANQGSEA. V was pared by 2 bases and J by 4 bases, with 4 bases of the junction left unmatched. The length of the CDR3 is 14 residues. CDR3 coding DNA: TGCAGCGTTGAAATAGGACAGGGAGGAAACACCATATATTTT. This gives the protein CSVEIGQGGNTIYF.

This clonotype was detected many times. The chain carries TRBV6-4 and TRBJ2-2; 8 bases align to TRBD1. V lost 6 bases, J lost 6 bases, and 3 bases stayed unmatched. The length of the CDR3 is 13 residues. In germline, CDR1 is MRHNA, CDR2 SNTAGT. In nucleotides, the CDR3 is TGTGCCAGCAGAAAGACAGGGGCCGGGGAGCTGTTTTTT. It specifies CASRKTGAGELFF.

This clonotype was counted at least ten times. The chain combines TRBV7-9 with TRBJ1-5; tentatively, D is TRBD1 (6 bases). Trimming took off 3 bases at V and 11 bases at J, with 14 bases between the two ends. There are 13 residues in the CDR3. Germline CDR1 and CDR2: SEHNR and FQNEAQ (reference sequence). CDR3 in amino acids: CASSLGAEMSQHF. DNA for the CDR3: TGTGCCAGCAGCTTGGGGGCTGAGATGTCCCAGCATTTT.

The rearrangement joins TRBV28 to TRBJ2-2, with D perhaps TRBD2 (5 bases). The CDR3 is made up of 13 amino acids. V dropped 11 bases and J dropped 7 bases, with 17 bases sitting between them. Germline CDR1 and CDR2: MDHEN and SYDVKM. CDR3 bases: TGTGCCGGCGCAGACACTAGATTCGGGGAGCTGTTTTTT. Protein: CAGADTRFGELFF.

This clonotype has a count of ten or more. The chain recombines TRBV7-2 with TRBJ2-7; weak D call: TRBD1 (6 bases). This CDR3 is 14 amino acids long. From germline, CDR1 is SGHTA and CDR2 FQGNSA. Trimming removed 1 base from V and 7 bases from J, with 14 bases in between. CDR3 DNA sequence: TGTGCCAGCAGCTTAGGCACAGGGCCCCTTGAGCAGTACTTC. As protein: CASSLGTGPLEQYF.

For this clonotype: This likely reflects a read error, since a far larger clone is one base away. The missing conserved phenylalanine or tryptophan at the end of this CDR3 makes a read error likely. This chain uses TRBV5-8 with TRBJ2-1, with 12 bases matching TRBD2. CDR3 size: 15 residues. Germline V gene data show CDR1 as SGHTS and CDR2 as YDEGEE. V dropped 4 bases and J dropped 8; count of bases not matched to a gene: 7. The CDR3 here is CASSRLAGDPYEQFS. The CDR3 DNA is TGTGCCAGCAGCCGACTAGCGGGAGACCCCTATGAGCAGTTCTCC.